This TCR beta chain was captured in a study of T cells after yellow fever vaccination. Study-wide results and caveats: The presence of abundant clonotypes contaminating from the bulk population was possible in FACS-sorted repertoires. The CD4 and CD8 compartments had a small share of their clonotypes in common. The secondary response was weaker, and its peak arrived faster, on day 5 versus 15.

One entry per CDR3 protein, called by TCRdb with MiXCR from the 5' RACE reads. The sample has 150,000 to 200,000 distinct CDR3 sequences, about 11% seen once. The CDR3 is made up of 13 amino acids. V gave up 6 bases and J gave up 7 bases, with 16 bases separating them. CDR1 and CDR2 from the germline V gene are DFQATT and SNEGSKA (reference sequence). This clonotype occurred many times. Its specificity is unknown. This rearrangement joins TRBV20-1 to TRBJ1-5; possible D gene TRBD1, 6 bases. This TCR derives from a man aged 18-30 years who received the YFV17D yellow fever vaccine. Sequenced material: CD8+ T cells sorted from PBMCs, taken 15 days after the yellow fever booster vaccination. The CDR3 sequence: CSARTGFAQPQHF. CDR3 DNA: TGCAGTGCACGTACAGGGTTCGCCCAGCCCCAGCATTTT.